This T cell receptor beta chain was sequenced in a study of blood T cell repertoires in COVID-19. Germline V gives CDR1 LNHDA, CDR2 SQIVND (reference sequence). The CDR3 length is 15 residues. V lost 4 bases to trimming and J lost 6 bases; unmatched junction nucleotides: 6. Sequencing was performed with immunoSEQ multiplex PCR; in TCRdb, only in-frame clones are kept and a portion is missing. The sample yields roughly 160,000 clones, about 83% seen once. The table lists this clone with a few counts. It was during active infection that Seattle patients were enrolled and then longitudinally followed. The specimen was peripheral blood. This TCR was sampled from a woman of 80 years or more with COVID-19, enrolled during active disease. This chain links TRBV19 with TRBJ1-6, with TRBD1 identical over 7 bases. The CDR3 region has the DNA TGTGCCAGTAGTACAGGACAGGTGGTTAATTCACCCCTCCACTTT. Translation gives CASSTGQVVNSPLHF.